These 24 T cell receptor beta chains share one sample of origin, sequenced in a study of regulatory T cells in long-lasting Graves disease. Time point specified: persistent/refractory GD, antithyroid drugs over 5 years with positive TRAb. RNA from PBMCs was the source of the TCR library. iRepertoire HTBI primers and Arm-PCR of CDR3 regions built TCR beta libraries. In TCRdb, the multiplex PCR reads were re-called with MiXCR into one record per CDR3 protein. The table lists roughly 490,000 distinct CDR3 sequences, 22% of them singletons, with around 12% in the top ten. The sample in question was peripheral blood mononuclear cells (PBMCs), obtained when the disease was refractory, from a patient treated with antithyroid drugs. All receptors come from a female donor with Graves disease.

This clonotype was detected a few times. The chain uses TRBV7-7 and TRBJ2-5; 8 bases line up with TRBD2. The V and J ends lost 11 bases and 1 base, in that order; junction bases with no gene match: 6. Germline CDR1 reads SSHAT; CDR2 reads FNYEAQ (reference sequence). There are 13 residues in the CDR3. CDR3 DNA sequence: TGTGCCTTACAGCGGGGGCGCCAAGAGACCCAGTACTTC. This gives the protein CALQRGRQETQYF.

This clonotype has a handful of counts. The J gene is TRBJ2-7, the V gene TRBV20-1, with 10 bases lining up with TRBD2. The trim removed 3 bases at V and 4 bases at J, leaving 12 bases unmatched. CDR1 and CDR2 (germline): DFQATT, SNEGSKA (reference sequence). The CDR3 is 16 amino acids. Here the CDR3 DNA reads TGCAGTGCTAGTGGGGGCCCTAGCGGGGGAACTTACGAGCAGTACTTC. Translation gives CSASGGPSGGTYEQYF.

The chain joins TRBV11-2 to TRBJ2-2, with 7 bases matching TRBD2. Trimming cost V 7 bases and J 4 bases; bases outside gene matches: 12. Per germline, CDR1 SGHAT and CDR2 FQNNGV. This CDR3 has 16 residues. The CDR3 DNA reads TGTGCCAGCATTTCCTTCGCGACTAGCTTCACCGGGGAGCTGTTTTTT. Protein sequence: CASISFATSFTGELFF.

This clonotype was seen more than once but under ten times. The rearrangement uses TRBV29-1 and TRBJ2-7, with D perhaps matching TRBD1 (6 bases). The V end lost 2 bases, the J end lost 4 bases, and 6 bases lay between the germline ends. The germline gives CDR1 SQVTM, CDR2 ANQGSEA. The CDR3 is 11 residues long. CDR3 sequence reads: CSVERGYEQYF. CDR3 bases: TGCAGCGTTGAAAGGGGGTACGAGCAGTACTTC.

This clonotype was counted ten times or more. This chain connects TRBV12-3 or TRBV12-4 to TRBJ2-2; D not certain. V gave up 6 bases and J gave up 5 bases, with 19 bases separating them. The length of the CDR3 is 16 residues. CDR3 coding DNA: TGTGCCAGCAGAGGAAGGACCCCTGGTTGGACCGGGGAGCTGTTTTTT. This gives the protein CASRGRTPGWTGELFF.

This clonotype was observed many times. The chain combines TRBV2 with TRBJ2-5, with TRBD1 matching 7 bases. CDR3 length: 13 amino acids. Germline loops: CDR1 SNHLY, CDR2 FYNNEI. Trimming at V came to 4 bases and at J to 4 bases, leaving 3 bases not matched to a gene. CDR3 protein: CASSGQGGETQYF. The CDR3, as DNA: TGTGCCAGCAGTGGACAGGGTGGAGAGACCCAGTACTTC.

In its sample, this clonotype was seen many times. Compared with germline, one end of the junction differs, possibly owing to a read error. The rearrangement uses TRBV7-2 and TRBJ2-7, with 9 bases fitting TRBD2. Germline V lookup: CDR1 SGHTA, CDR2 FQGNSA. This CDR3 has 17 residues. CDR3 amino acids: CASSLEPLGLAREALFF. DNA of the CDR3: TGTGCCAGCAGCTTAGAGCCATTAGGACTAGCGCGAGAGGCTCTGTTCTTC.

This chain connects TRBV11-3 to TRBJ2-1, with 10 positions matching TRBD2. The trim removed 6 bases at V and 0 bases at J, leaving 5 bases unmatched. Germline CDR1 SGHNT, CDR2 YENEEA. CDR3 length: 16 amino acids. CDR3 nucleotides: TGTGCCAGCAGTAATAGCGGGGGGAGCTCCTACAATGAGCAGTTCTTC. It specifies CASSNSGGSSYNEQFF.

The chain is built from TRBV28 and TRBJ2-3; D unclear. V was shortened by 6 bases and J by 6 bases, with 7 bases between the two germline ends. Looked up from germline, CDR1 is MDHEN and CDR2 is SYDVKM. The CDR3 has 11 residues. The CDR3 coding sequence is TGTGCCAGCAGGGGCTTTGATACGCAGTATTTT. It yields the protein CASRGFDTQYF.

The table lists this clonotype with a few counts. This chain connects TRBV3-1 to TRBJ2-7; D gene uncertain. Germline values: CDR1 LGHDT, CDR2 YNNKEL (reference sequence). This CDR3 comprises 14 residues. Trimming cost V 0 bases and J 4 bases, with 10 bases left between them. The DNA of the CDR3 is TGTGCCAGCAGCCAAGACAGCTTGTCTTACGAGCAGTACTTC. Protein sequence: CASSQDSLSYEQYF.

This clonotype was seen many times. In DNA form, the CDR3 reads TGTGCCAGCAGTCTACATAACACTGAAGCTTTCTTT. It yields the protein CASSLHNTEAFF. The rearrangement links TRBV12-3 or TRBV12-4 to TRBJ1-1; D is unclear. V lost 5 bases, J lost 2 bases, and 6 bases lay in between. The CDR3 runs to 12 residues.

This clonotype came up a few times. Here the CDR3 reads CASSLTLAGSGTGELFF. In nucleotides, the CDR3 is TGTGCCAGCAGCTTAACTCTAGCGGGATCGGGCACCGGGGAGCTGTTTTTT. The genes are TRBV11-1 and TRBJ2-2; 9 nucleotides match TRBD2. CDR3 length equals 17 residues. Germline CDR1 SGHAT, CDR2 FQDESV (reference sequence). The V and J ends lost 2 bases and 4 bases, in that order; junction bases with no gene match: 8.

This clonotype was recorded at least ten times. The rearrangement uses TRBV12-3 or TRBV12-4 and TRBJ2-5; TRBD2 matches 7 bases. With 7 bases clipped from V and 4 bases from J, the junction kept 3 bases outside the gene matches. The CDR3 is made up of 12 amino acids. The CDR3 region has the DNA TGTGCCAGCATTCGGGGGGTAGAGACCCAGTACTTC. It specifies CASIRGVETQYF.

This clonotype was picked up many times. V usage is TRBV3-1 and J usage is TRBJ1-1; D is unclear. The CDR3 has 13 residues. Trimming took 0 bases from V and 1 from J, leaving 3 bases between them. Looked up from germline, CDR1 is LGHDT and CDR2 is YNNKEL (reference sequence). CDR3 in amino acids: CASSQDKNTEAFF. Written as DNA, the CDR3 is TGTGCCAGCAGCCAAGACAAGAACACTGAAGCTTTCTTT.

As regards this clonotype: Being one base from a much bigger clone, this may be a read error. The J gene is TRBJ2-5, the V gene TRBV3-1, with D possibly being TRBD2 (6 bases). Germline V CDR1 and CDR2: LGHDT, YNNKEL (reference sequence). This CDR3 has 16 amino acids. With 1 base removed from V and 4 bases from J, the gap between germline ends came to 16 bases. DNA for the CDR3: TGTGCCAGCAGCCAAGGCGGGACTCCCTGGGTAGAGACCCAGTACTTC. The encoded protein is CASSQGGTPWVETQYF.

This clonotype showed up many times. This chain links TRBV5-5 with TRBJ2-4; D is perhaps TRBD1 or TRBD2 (5 bases each). CDR3 length equals 14 residues. V gave up 1 base and J gave up 6 bases, with 11 bases separating them. Germline V gives CDR1 SGHKS, CDR2 YYEKEE (reference sequence). The CDR3 loop is CASSLYVGGNIQYF. DNA for the CDR3: TGTGCCAGCAGCTTGTATGTTGGGGGAAACATTCAGTACTTC.

V is TRBV7-2 and J is TRBJ2-1; D gene uncertain. In germline, CDR1 is SGHTA, CDR2 FQGNSA. Trimming took off 2 bases at V and 0 bases at J, with 8 bases between the two ends. CDR3 length: 15 amino acids. The CDR3 sequence: CASSLWQSSYNEQFF. CDR3 coding DNA: TGTGCCAGCAGCTTATGGCAGAGCTCCTACAATGAGCAGTTCTTC.

The chain carries TRBV18 and TRBJ2-5, with 9 bases aligning to TRBD2. This CDR3 has 16 amino acids. V lost 4 bases to trimming and J lost 4 bases; unmatched junction nucleotides: 10. CDR1 and CDR2 (germline): KGHSH, LQKENI. CDR3 sequence: CASSQRTSEVSETQYF. In nucleotides, the CDR3 is TGTGCCAGCTCACAAAGGACTAGCGAGGTGTCAGAGACCCAGTACTTC.

This clonotype was observed at least ten times. The chain's CDR3 is CASSYSGTGKGKLFF. CDR3 DNA sequence: TGTGCCAGCAGTTACTCCGGGACAGGGAAGGGAAAACTGTTTTTT. The V and J genes are TRBV6-5 and TRBJ1-4; 9 bases match TRBD1. Losses at the gene ends were 0 bases for V and 10 bases for J; bases not matched to a gene: 6. Germline CDR1 MNHEY, CDR2 SVGAGI. There are 15 residues in the CDR3.

This clonotype was found a few times. This sequence joins TRBV6-2 or TRBV6-3 and TRBJ2-2; TRBD2 aligns across 11 bases. The V gene's germline CDR1 is MNHEY and CDR2 SVGEGT. J was trimmed by 5 bases and V by 2 bases; bases with no gene match: 7. This CDR3 is 17 amino acids long. The CDR3 region is CASSYPTSGRGTGELFF. As DNA, the CDR3 is TGTGCCAGCAGTTACCCTACTAGCGGGAGAGGAACCGGGGAGCTGTTTTTT.

The genes are TRBV10-3 and TRBJ2-7, with D tentatively TRBD1 or TRBD2 (5 bases each). The CDR3 has 12 amino acids. V dropped 11 bases and J dropped 3 bases, with 14 bases sitting between them. Germline CDR1 and CDR2: ENHRY and SYGVKD. The CDR3 reads CAAGDGSYEQYF. The CDR3 nucleotides are TGTGCCGCCGGGGACGGCAGCTACGAGCAGTACTTC.

There are many counts of this clonotype. This chain links TRBV2 with TRBJ1-1, with D unresolved. Germline lookup yields CDR1 SNHLY and CDR2 FYNNEI. This CDR3 is 14 amino acids long. V dropped 7 bases and J dropped 5 bases, with 17 bases sitting between them. The CDR3 DNA reads TGTGCCAGCATTCCGGACCTTATAGGGACTGAAGCTTTCTTT. This encodes CASIPDLIGTEAFF.

This clonotype was recorded many times. The CDR3 sequence is CASTDRGRDEQYF. CDR3 in DNA: TGTGCCAGCACCGACAGGGGGCGTGACGAGCAGTACTTC. The chain joins TRBV2 to TRBJ2-7, with 10 bases matching TRBD1. From germline, CDR1 is SNHLY and CDR2 FYNNEI. The CDR3 runs 13 residues. Germline trimming cut 7 bases from V and 5 bases from J; bases unmatched to any gene: 5.

The chain has TRBV6-5 and TRBJ1-5; D gene unclear. This CDR3 has 13 amino acids. The germline gives CDR1 MNHEY, CDR2 SVGAGI. The V end was cut by 2 bases, the J end by 5 bases, with 7 bases between. CDR3 in DNA: TGTGCCAGCAGTTACAATTCGGATCAGCCCCAGCATTTT. Its translation: CASSYNSDQPQHF.